The next 23 T cell receptor beta chains were all read from a single sample in a study of OX40 agonist ivuxolimab in advanced cancers. The data were produced by immunoSEQ multiplex PCR, yet TCRdb's version contains in-frame clones alone and is incomplete. Among 55,000 to 80,000 clones, approximately 90% were seen once, and the ten largest hold approximately 3%. Sample: CD4+ or CD8+ T cells sorted from blood, taken in a trial of the OX40 agonist ivuxolimab. The receptors originated from an adult with an advanced solid tumor such as melanoma, head and neck, liver or kidney cancer.

The chain has TRBV6-5 and TRBJ2-5; D assignment may be TRBD1 or TRBD2 (6 bases each). The CDR3 has 12 amino acids. CDR1 is MNHEY and CDR2 is SVGAGI in the germline V gene. V lost 5 bases and J lost 5, with 9 bases in between. Written as DNA, the CDR3 is TGTGCCAGCAGTGGGGGGCGGGAGACCCAGTACTTC. Protein sequence: CASSGGRETQYF.

This rearrangement joins TRBV12-5 to TRBJ2-7, with unresolved D. Germline assignment: CDR1 LGHNT and CDR2 FRNRAP. The CDR3 extends over 14 amino acids. V lost 1 base to trimming and J lost 6 bases, with 13 bases between them. For the CDR3, the DNA is TGTGCTAGTGGTTTGGCGCAAACGAGTTCCGAGCAGTACTTC. It is translated as CASGLAQTSSEQYF.

The chain carries TRBV6-5 and TRBJ1-2; tentatively, D is TRBD1 (6 bases). This CDR3 is 13 amino acids long. CDR1 MNHEY and CDR2 SVGAGI come from the germline V gene. Trimming removed 5 bases at V and 3 bases at J, with 10 bases between. DNA for the CDR3: TGTGCCAGCAGTCTAGGACAGTACTATGGCTACACCTTC. This translates into CASSLGQYYGYTF.

A word on this clone: Other DNA sequences in the same sample also yield this CDR3. This rearrangement joins TRBV6-5 to TRBJ1-6, with 10 nucleotides matching TRBD1. The CDR3 contains 14 residues. Germline assignment: CDR1 MNHEY and CDR2 SVGAGI. V lost 6 bases, J lost 7 bases, and 3 bases stayed unmatched. The CDR3 is CASSLGQGNSPLHF. CDR3 DNA: TGTGCCAGCAGCCTGGGACAGGGGAATTCACCCCTCCACTTT.

This chain connects TRBV19 to TRBJ2-3; 11 bases line up with TRBD1. After removal of 8 bases from V and 6 bases from J, the junction contained 7 bases not matched to a gene. From germline, CDR1 is LNHDA and CDR2 SQIVND (reference sequence). The CDR3 extends over 14 amino acids. The CDR3 protein is CASQDRGHADTQYF. The CDR3 nucleotides read TGTGCCAGTCAGGACAGGGGGCACGCGGATACGCAGTATTTT.

A single count supports this clone. The V and J genes are TRBV28 and TRBJ1-2, with D perhaps TRBD1 (6 bases). This CDR3 is 16 amino acids long. CDR1 and CDR2 from the germline V gene are MDHEN and SYDVKM. Trimming removed 7 bases from V and 2 bases from J, with 20 bases in between. The chain's CDR3 is CASTPGTPYTNYGYTF. In nucleotides, the CDR3 is TGTGCCAGCACCCCCGGGACACCGTATACCAACTATGGCTACACCTTC.

A single count supports this clone. The chain has TRBV18 and TRBJ2-5; 7 nucleotides line up with TRBD1. The trim removed 3 bases at V and 1 base at J, leaving 2 bases unmatched. Germline CDR1 reads KGHSH; CDR2 reads LQKENI. The CDR3 runs 14 residues. The CDR3 DNA sequence: TGTGCCAGCTCACCCGACAGGGTCCAAGAGACCCAGTACTTC. This gives the protein CASSPDRVQETQYF.

This rearrangement joins TRBV7-6 to TRBJ1-4; D is perhaps TRBD1 (5 bases). The germline V and J ends were trimmed by 5 bases and 5 bases, with 18 bases remaining between them. This CDR3 has 16 amino acids. Germline CDR1 is SGHVS and CDR2 is FNYEAQ. In DNA, the CDR3 is TGTGCCAGCAGCCTGGAACCGGGACGGAGAAATGAAAAACTGTTTTTT. This encodes CASSLEPGRRNEKLFF.

V usage is TRBV19 and J usage is TRBJ1-4; D call uncertain. V lost 7 bases, J lost 0 bases, and 9 bases lay in between. CDR1 and CDR2 from the germline V gene are LNHDA and SQIVND (reference sequence). CDR3 length: 14 residues. The CDR3 bases are TGTGCCAGTACATCTAGTGCAACTAATGAAAAACTGTTTTTT. The encoded protein is CASTSSATNEKLFF.

The gene calls are TRBV5-1 and TRBJ1-5; the D is unclear. Germline V gives CDR1 SGHRS, CDR2 YFSETQ. Trimming cost V 3 bases and J 8 bases, with 12 bases left between them. The CDR3 sequence is 13 residues long. The CDR3 is CASSSALNEPQHF. The CDR3 nucleotides read TGCGCCAGCAGCTCGGCTCTTAACGAGCCCCAGCATTTT.

This chain connects TRBV2 to TRBJ1-6; tentative D call: TRBD1 (5 bases). Germline values: CDR1 SNHLY, CDR2 FYNNEI. The CDR3 runs 14 residues. V was pared by 2 bases and J by 5 bases, with 7 bases between. The CDR3 DNA sequence: TGTGCCAGCAGTGAACAGGGAAATAATTCACCCCTCCACTTT. This encodes CASSEQGNNSPLHF.

The V gene is TRBV18, the J gene TRBJ1-1; D remains unclear. This CDR3 has 14 amino acids. Trimming shortened V by 1 base and J by 0 bases, and 6 bases separated the two germline ends. Germline values: CDR1 KGHSH, CDR2 LQKENI. CDR3 sequence: CASSPLRVNTEAFF. CDR3 nucleotides: TGTGCCAGCTCACCACTTCGCGTGAACACTGAAGCTTTCTTT.

This clone was observed a single time. The chain carries TRBV5-1 and TRBJ1-3, with no clear D. The CDR3 extends over 16 amino acids. V lost 0 bases and J 0 bases, leaving 10 bases between the germline ends. Germline V CDR1 and CDR2: SGHRS, YFSETQ. CDR3 region: CASSLGTGDSGNTIYF. In nucleotides, the CDR3 is TGCGCCAGCAGCTTGGGGACCGGAGACTCTGGAAACACCATATATTTT. Full variable domain (rest looked up from reference TRBV5-1 and TRBJ1-3): KAGVTQTPRYLIKTRGQQVTLSCSPISGHRSVSWYQQTPGQGLQFLFEYFSETQRNKGNFPGRFSGRQFSNSRSEMNVSTLELGDSALYLCASSLGTGDSGNTIYFGEGSWLTVV.

This clone has just a few counts. CDR3 sequence (DNA): TGTGCCAGCAGTGGTCCCGCAGAGCTGTTTTTT. As protein: CASSGPAELFF. The genes are TRBV13 and TRBJ2-2; D unclear. The CDR3 has 11 residues. The V end was cut by 6 bases, the J end by 11 bases, with 10 bases between. Looked up from germline, CDR1 is PRHDT and CDR2 is FYEKMQ (reference sequence).

The chain has TRBV27 and TRBJ1-1; D is possibly TRBD1 (6 bases). Germline CDR1 reads MNHEY; CDR2 reads SMNVEV (reference sequence). The CDR3 has 14 residues. Trimming left V 3 bases short and J 4 bases short, with 12 bases between. The CDR3: CASSFDRQITEAFF. CDR3 DNA: TGTGCCAGCAGTTTTGACAGGCAGATCACTGAAGCTTTCTTT.

Here the CDR3 DNA reads TGTGCCATTCGGGACAGGGGAGAGACCCAGTACTTC. Translated: CAIRDRGETQYF. The genes are TRBV2 and TRBJ2-5, with 10 bases that match TRBD1. V shed 10 bases, J shed 4 bases, and the junction held 3 bases outside the gene matches. There are 12 residues in the CDR3. Germline V gene lookup returns CDR1 SNHLY and CDR2 FYNNEI. The entire variable domain, with the rest obtained from reference TRBV2 and TRBJ2-5, is as follows: EPEVTQTPSHQVTQMGQEVILRCVPISNHLYFYWYRQILGQKVEFLVSFYNNEISEKSEIFDDQFSVERPDGSNFTLKIRSTKLEDSAMYFCAIRDRGETQYFGPGTRLLVL.

This clone was counted a single time. V is TRBV9 and J is TRBJ2-7, with TRBD2 identical over 12 bases. The V segment lost 0 bases and the J segment 2 bases; nucleotides outside the gene matches: 3. Looked up from germline, CDR1 is SGDLS and CDR2 is YYNGEE. This CDR3 comprises 16 residues. This CDR3 is CASSVGASGGAYEQYF. In DNA, the CDR3 is TGTGCCAGCAGCGTAGGAGCTAGCGGGGGGGCCTACGAGCAGTACTTC.

The chain combines TRBV19 with TRBJ1-6; D is undetermined. The CDR3 has 16 residues. V was clipped by 5 bases and J by 6 bases, with 17 bases between them. From germline, CDR1 is LNHDA and CDR2 SQIVND (reference sequence). The CDR3 DNA reads TGTGCCAGTAGTGCCCGCTCGGGGTGGAGTAATTCACCCCTCCACTTT. This translates into CASSARSGWSNSPLHF. Complete variable domain (other parts from reference TRBV19 and TRBJ1-6): DGGITQSPKYLFRKEGQNVTLSCEQNLNHDAMYWYRQDPGQGLRLIYYSQIVNDFQKGDIAEGYSVSREKKESFPLTVTSAQKNPTAFYLCASSARSGWSNSPLHFGNGTRLTVT.

The rearrangement uses TRBV5-1 and TRBJ2-2; 9 positions match TRBD1. Germline loops: CDR1 SGHRS, CDR2 YFSETQ. The CDR3 sequence is 16 residues long. After removal of 2 bases from V and 3 bases from J, the junction contained 5 bases not matched to a gene. CDR3 nucleotide sequence: TGCGCCAGCAGCTTCCTGGGACAGGGCGACACCGGGGAGCTGTTTTTT. This sequence encodes CASSFLGQGDTGELFF.

This chain uses TRBV6-1 with TRBJ1-3; no firm D call. The CDR3 totals 15 residues. Trimming removed 0 bases from V and 3 bases from J, with 9 bases in between. CDR1 is MNHNS and CDR2 is SASEGT in the germline V gene. The CDR3 DNA reads TGTGCCAGCAGTGAAGCAGAAGGAAATGGAAACACCATATATTTT. This sequence encodes CASSEAEGNGNTIYF.

This clone came up once. This chain uses TRBV27 with TRBJ2-1, with 9 bases lining up with TRBD1. V shed 8 bases and J 12 bases; nucleotides not matched to a gene: 14. The CDR3 sequence is 14 residues long. CDR1 and CDR2 (germline): MNHEY, SMNVEV (reference sequence). The CDR3 coding sequence is TGTGCCAGCGGCTCATACCGGGACAGGGTAGGGCAGTTCTTC. It codes for CASGSYRDRVGQFF.

This chain links TRBV19 with TRBJ1-2, with a possible D match to TRBD1 (6 bases). The CDR3 spans 15 residues. V gave up 6 bases and J gave up 2 bases, with 16 bases separating them. Per the germline V gene, CDR1 is LNHDA and CDR2 is SQIVND (reference sequence). CDR3 loop: CASRPYRDGNYGYTF. CDR3 nucleotide sequence: TGTGCCAGTAGACCTTACAGGGACGGGAACTATGGCTACACCTTC. Complete variable domain (other parts from reference TRBV19 and TRBJ1-2): DGGITQSPKYLFRKEGQNVTLSCEQNLNHDAMYWYRQDPGQGLRLIYYSQIVNDFQKGDIAEGYSVSREKKESFPLTVTSAQKNPTAFYLCASRPYRDGNYGYTFGSGTRLTVV.

The chain recombines TRBV5-1 with TRBJ2-5, with 9 bases aligning to TRBD1. V dropped 3 bases and J dropped 2; count of bases not matched to a gene: 5. Germline CDR1 is SGHRS and CDR2 is YFSETQ. This CDR3 is built from 15 residues. The CDR3, as DNA: TGCGCCAGCAGCTCAACCGGGACAGGGCAAGAGACCCAGTACTTC. This translates into CASSSTGTGQETQYF.